The 16 T cell receptor beta chains presented below share a single source sample, sequenced in a study of T-cell memory formation after mild COVID-19. MiXCR was run by TCRdb on the 5' RACE reads, yielding one entry per CDR3 protein. The sample lists fewer than 700,000 distinct CDR3 sequences; roughly 17% were seen once. Source material: PBMCs or a T cell subset sorted from them (not recorded which). The receptors were gathered from an adult woman who had mild COVID-19 (a few samples of this study predate the infection). Cell type and time point are not known.

This clonotype was picked up a small number of times. J is TRBJ2-7 and V is TRBV6-1, with 10 bases aligning to TRBD1. Germline V gene sequence: CDR1 MNHNS, CDR2 SASEGT. CDR3 length: 14 residues. J lost 2 bases, V lost 8 bases, and 6 bases had no gene match. The DNA for the CDR3 is TGTGCCAGCGATACCGGGACAGGGGCCTACGAGCAGTACTTC. Translated, it gives CASDTGTGAYEQYF.

This clonotype was counted a few times. This chain links TRBV4-2 with TRBJ1-5; 7 bases agree with TRBD1. V gave up 5 bases and J gave up 7 bases; unmatched junction bases: 5. The CDR3 is 13 residues long. Per germline, CDR1 LGHNA and CDR2 YNFKEQ. CDR3 protein: CASSSGQVQPQHF. The CDR3 nucleotides read TGTGCCAGCAGCTCTGGACAGGTACAGCCCCAGCATTTT.

V is TRBV5-5 and J is TRBJ1-6; D unclear. CDR3 length: 15 residues. Trimming shortened V by 3 bases and J by 5 bases, and 12 bases separated the two germline ends. Germline CDR1 reads SGHKS; CDR2 reads YYEKEE (reference sequence). CDR3 nucleotide sequence: TGTGCCAGCAGCTGGGGTACGGAAGATAATTCACCCCTCCACTTT. It codes for CASSWGTEDNSPLHF.

V usage is TRBV20-1 and J usage is TRBJ2-7; 12 nucleotides align to TRBD2. V was pared by 5 bases and J by 4 bases, with 9 bases of the junction left unmatched. Germline-derived CDR1 and CDR2 are DFQATT and SNEGSKA (reference sequence). This CDR3 comprises 15 residues. The CDR3 bases are TGCAGTGCTGATCCCCTAGCGGGAGGGCCTTACGAGCAGTACTTC. Residues: CSADPLAGGPYEQYF.

The gene calls are TRBV5-4 and TRBJ2-1, with D hard to call. CDR3 length equals 15 residues. Looked up from germline, CDR1 is SGHNT and CDR2 is YYREEE (reference sequence). Trimming removed 4 bases at V and 4 bases at J, with 15 bases between. CDR3 region: CASSRTDPNYNEQFF. The CDR3 region has the DNA TGTGCCAGCAGCCGCACGGATCCTAATTACAATGAGCAGTTCTTC.

This clonotype was seen at least ten times. The chain couples TRBV4-2 to TRBJ2-3, with D perhaps matching TRBD2 (6 bases). Per the germline V gene, CDR1 is LGHNA and CDR2 is YNFKEQ. This CDR3 has 14 amino acids. Trimming left V 6 bases short and J 4 bases short, with 14 bases between. In DNA, the CDR3 is TGTGCCAGCAGGAGGGATAGGGAGGCAGATACGCAGTATTTT. This sequence encodes CASRRDREADTQYF.

The sample holds a few counts of this clonotype. In DNA, the CDR3 is TGTGCCAGCAGCTTTGGTCTAGGCGAAGCCTACGAGCAGTACTTC. Its translation is CASSFGLGEAYEQYF. The chain links TRBV7-9 to TRBJ2-7; no clear D gene. Trimming removed 3 bases at V and 2 bases at J, with 14 bases between. The CDR3 runs 15 residues. Germline V gene data show CDR1 as SEHNR and CDR2 as FQNEAQ (reference sequence).

The rearrangement uses TRBV5-6 and TRBJ1-5, with 8 bases lining up with TRBD1. CDR3 length equals 15 residues. The V gene's germline CDR1 is SGHDT and CDR2 YYEEEE. V dropped 4 bases and J dropped 0; count of bases not matched to a gene: 3. CDR3 protein: CASSTGQVSNQPQHF. The CDR3 DNA follows: TGTGCCAGCAGCACGGGACAGGTTAGCAATCAGCCCCAGCATTTT.

The chain uses TRBV20-1 and TRBJ2-7, with 8 bases that match TRBD2. The CDR3 length is 14 residues. Germline V CDR1 and CDR2: DFQATT, SNEGSKA (reference sequence). The trim removed 3 bases at V and 6 bases at J, leaving 10 bases unmatched. The CDR3 nucleotides are TGCAGTGCTAGTACGGGAGGGCCCTCACTCGAGCAGTACTTC. As protein: CSASTGGPSLEQYF.

The chain has TRBV7-3 and TRBJ2-3, with 7 bases fitting TRBD2. The CDR3 consists of 15 residues. The V gene end was trimmed by 2 bases and the J gene end by 4 bases; junction bases not matched to a gene: 6. Germline lookup yields CDR1 SGHTA and CDR2 FQGTGA. CDR3 coding DNA: TGTGCCAGCAGCTTATCGAGCGGGGCGTCAGATACGCAGTATTTT. Translating it yields CASSLSSGASDTQYF.

This clonotype was seen many times. The chain employs TRBV5-4 and TRBJ2-7; possibly TRBD2 for D (5 bases). CDR1 is SGHNT and CDR2 is YYREEE in the germline V gene (reference sequence). V was shortened by 6 bases and J by 5 bases, with 12 bases between the two germline ends. This CDR3 spans 12 amino acids. The chain's CDR3 is CASNSGMNEQYF. CDR3 coding DNA: TGTGCCAGCAACTCGGGGATGAACGAGCAGTACTTC.

This chain joins TRBV12-3 or TRBV12-4 and TRBJ2-2; D is unresolved. The CDR3 sequence is 14 residues long. The germline V and J ends were trimmed by 5 bases and 4 bases, with 11 bases remaining between them. CDR3 region: CASSINRGTGELFF. The CDR3 nucleotides read TGTGCCAGCAGTATAAACCGCGGCACCGGGGAGCTGTTTTTT.

This clonotype was seen a handful of times. The chain carries TRBV5-1 and TRBJ2-7; 7 nucleotides agree with TRBD2. With 5 bases clipped from V and 0 bases from J, the junction kept 8 bases outside the gene matches. This CDR3 region has 15 residues. Germline lookup yields CDR1 SGHRS and CDR2 YFSETQ. CDR3 nucleotides: TGCGCCAGCAGTTATAGCGGGCCGAGCTCCTACGAGCAGTACTTC. This codes for CASSYSGPSSYEQYF.

The chain employs TRBV7-9 and TRBJ1-2, with D unresolved. The CDR3 sequence is 13 residues long. The germline gives CDR1 SEHNR, CDR2 FQNEAQ (reference sequence). The V and J ends lost 2 bases and 4 bases respectively, with 8 bases between them. This CDR3 is CASSLRVFYGYTF. The CDR3 DNA reads as TGTGCCAGCAGCTTACGGGTCTTCTATGGCTACACCTTC.

This chain connects TRBV2 to TRBJ1-1; unclear D gene. Trimming shortened V by 4 bases and J by 1 base, and 10 bases separated the two germline ends. The V gene's germline CDR1 is SNHLY and CDR2 FYNNEI. The CDR3 runs to 14 residues. The CDR3: CASSVTRQNTEAFF. CDR3 in DNA: TGTGCCAGCAGTGTCACTAGACAGAACACTGAAGCTTTCTTT.

The chain has TRBV9 and TRBJ2-3; 7 positions agree with TRBD2. Germline CDR1 SGDLS, CDR2 YYNGEE. The length of the CDR3 is 16 residues. V was pared by 3 bases and J by 0 bases, with 7 bases of the junction left unmatched. CDR3 coding DNA: TGTGCCAGCAGCGCCAGACTAGCCTATAGCACAGATACGCAGTATTTT. It encodes CASSARLAYSTDTQYF.